One TCR beta chain is described in this entry. The entry originates in a study of blood T cell repertoires in COVID-19. Enrolled through a virtual design, the participants were between roughly 18 and 89 years of age and came from about two dozen US areas. Grouping used clinical history reported by participants in a survey and questionnaire. Authors' analysis steps: Estimation of nucleated cell counts relied on the amplification of reference gene primers. Here immunoSEQ multiplex PCR was the method, and the copy in TCRdb shows in-frame clones only, minus some. V and J calls and clone size come straight from that table; D and trimming were deduced from the DNA. Among about 280,000 clones, roughly 87% were seen once, and the ten largest hold approximately 6%. Sequenced: PBMCs or T cells enriched from blood (not recorded which). This sequence originates from a woman in her forties who had recovered from COVID-19.

This chain's CDR3 is CASSQDLPQGSIYGYTF. The CDR3 DNA is TGCGCCAGCAGCCAAGATCTTCCACAGGGGAGCATCTATGGCTACACCTTC. The chain recombines TRBV4-3 with TRBJ1-2, with TRBD1 matching 7 bases. CDR1 is LGHNA, CDR2 YSLEER, per germline. The CDR3 consists of 17 residues. The junction had 11 bases not matched to a gene; V was cut back by 0 bases and J by 4 bases.